These 12 T cell receptor beta chains were sequenced from one sample in a study of CD8 T cells in Susac syndrome. Random hexamers were used to reverse transcribe the RNA input (about 0.5 to 1 ug). TCRdb ran MiXCR on the immunoSEQ multiplex PCR reads and lists one entry per CDR3 protein. Found here are fewer than 150,000 distinct CDR3 sequences, more than 85% of them singletons; the top ten hold approximately 0.18%. Sequenced input: CD8+ T cells from PBMCs. These receptors all come from a human donor with Susac syndrome.

This clonotype was picked up one time. J is TRBJ2-1 and V is TRBV20-1; D unresolved. This CDR3 comprises 16 residues. From germline, CDR1 is DFQATT and CDR2 SNEGSKA (reference sequence). V lost 1 base, J lost 8 bases, and 21 bases lay in between. Written as DNA, the CDR3 is TGCAGTGCTAGAGCAGGCGACCAAAGTACCTCGGATGAGCAGTTCTTC. This gives the protein CSARAGDQSTSDEQFF.

V gene TRBV5-1 combines with J gene TRBJ2-7; 9 bases agree with TRBD2. Germline values: CDR1 SGHRS, CDR2 YFSETQ. J was trimmed by 3 bases and V by 0 bases; bases with no gene match: 4. This CDR3 is 15 amino acids long. The CDR3 region is CASSLETSGVYEQYF. The DNA for the CDR3 is TGCGCCAGCAGCTTGGAGACTAGCGGCGTCTACGAGCAGTACTTC.

The CDR3 loop is CASGFIIDRTSYEQYF. As DNA, the CDR3 is TGTGCTAGTGGTTTTATTATAGACAGGACCTCCTACGAGCAGTACTTC. The gene calls are TRBV12-5 and TRBJ2-7; tentatively, D is TRBD1 (6 bases). The CDR3 consists of 16 residues. The V end was cut by 3 bases, the J end by 0 bases, with 15 bases between. CDR1 and CDR2 from the germline V gene are LGHNT and FRNRAP.

This chain connects TRBV10-3 to TRBJ2-1; no definite D call. Between the trimmed V and J ends, which lost 7 bases and 6 bases, there was a span of 13 bases. The CDR3 runs to 13 residues. CDR1 and CDR2 from the germline V gene are ENHRY and SYGVKD. The CDR3 sequence is CAITPRNGNEQFF. As DNA, the CDR3 is TGTGCCATCACCCCAAGGAATGGCAATGAGCAGTTCTTC.

This clonotype showed up just once. CDR3 in amino acids: CASSVEGQITGELFF. CDR3 in DNA: TGTGCCAGCAGCGTAGAGGGACAGATAACCGGGGAGCTGTTTTTT. The genes are TRBV9 and TRBJ2-2, with 7 bases identical to TRBD1. Germline CDR1 is SGDLS and CDR2 is YYNGEE. J was trimmed by 5 bases and V by 0 bases; bases with no gene match: 4. This CDR3 is built from 15 residues.

This chain uses TRBV25-1 with TRBJ2-5; D perhaps matches TRBD2 (5 bases). Trimming took 6 bases from V and 7 from J, leaving 6 bases between them. This CDR3 has 10 amino acids. Germline loops: CDR1 MGHDK, CDR2 SYGVNS. The CDR3 is CASSRGTQYF. CDR3 bases: TGTGCCAGCAGCCGGGGGACCCAGTACTTC.

V is TRBV2 and J is TRBJ2-7, with a possible D match to TRBD1 (6 bases). V lost 6 bases to trimming and J lost 2 bases, with 8 bases between them. CDR1 is SNHLY, CDR2 FYNNEI, per germline. CDR3 length: 12 residues. The CDR3 is CASRTGAYEQYF. In DNA form, the CDR3 reads TGTGCCAGCAGGACAGGAGCCTACGAGCAGTACTTC.

This sequence joins TRBV9 and TRBJ2-3; D is perhaps TRBD2 (5 bases). Germline CDR1 reads SGDLS; CDR2 reads YYNGEE. This CDR3 spans 17 amino acids. Between the trimmed V and J ends, which lost 0 bases and 0 bases, there was a span of 14 bases. The CDR3 sequence is CASSVAGMGYSTDTQYF. DNA for the CDR3: TGTGCCAGCAGCGTAGCCGGGATGGGGTATAGCACAGATACGCAGTATTTT.

The chain employs TRBV20-1 and TRBJ2-7; 8 nucleotides align to TRBD2. From germline, CDR1 is DFQATT and CDR2 SNEGSKA (reference sequence). The CDR3 is made up of 14 amino acids. The ends lost 3 bases at V and 3 bases at J; junction bases unmatched: 7. The CDR3 sequence is CSARPREGGYEQYF. The CDR3 DNA reads TGCAGTGCTAGGCCCCGGGAGGGGGGCTACGAGCAGTACTTC.

The V gene is TRBV12-3 or TRBV12-4, the J gene TRBJ2-3; D tentatively fits TRBD1 or TRBD2 (6 bases each). The CDR3 consists of 13 residues. Trimming took off 7 bases at V and 6 bases at J, with 14 bases between the two ends. The CDR3 coding sequence is TGTGCCAGCATTTCGCGGAGGGGGGATACGCAGTATTTT. It yields the protein CASISRRGDTQYF.

The chain has TRBV11-1 and TRBJ1-1; no reliable D call. This CDR3 is built from 15 residues. Germline CDR1 and CDR2: SGHAT and FQDESV (reference sequence). The V end was cut by 5 bases, the J end by 0 bases, with 13 bases between. The CDR3 DNA sequence: TGTGCCAGCAGCCAGACGGAAACGGTGAACACTGAAGCTTTCTTT. Residues: CASSQTETVNTEAFF.

The V gene is TRBV5-6, the J gene TRBJ2-2; D not certain. V was clipped by 0 bases and J by 10 bases, with 10 bases between them. The V gene's germline CDR1 is SGHDT and CDR2 YYEEEE. The CDR3 length is 13 residues. The CDR3 bases are TGTGCCAGCAGCTTGGAGGCGAGCCAGGAGCTGTTTTTT. Translated, it gives CASSLEASQELFF.